Listed below are T cell receptor beta chains from one sample, sequenced in a study of cytomegalovirus exposure and HLA in healthy donors. Only in-frame clones appear in the TCRdb table, and some are missing; sequencing was by immunoSEQ multiplex PCR. The sample includes roughly 220,000 clones, roughly 83% of them seen just once. Source material: PBMCs. Receptor source: a woman in her 30s in good health and CMV-seropositive. Both conserved end residues are part of each CDR3. A D gene is named only where the DNA matches it firmly. Not all rows give a size; the values are once, few, many and, for expanded clones, a class.

size,D,J,V,DNA,CDR3
-,TRBD2,TRBJ2-3,TRBV9,TGTGCCAGCAGCGTGACTAGCGGCGATACGCAGTATTTT,CASSVTSGDTQYF
-,TRBD1,TRBJ1-1,TRBV7-9,TGTGCCAGCAGCCAGGGACAGGGGAACACTGAAGCTTTCTTT,CASSQGQGNTEAFF
-,TRBD1,TRBJ2-7,TRBV2,TGTGCCAGCTCGCCGGACAGGGGCGCCTACGAGCAGTACTTC,CASSPDRGAYEQYF
-,TRBD2,TRBJ2-1,TRBV7-3,TGTGCCAGCAGCTTGACTAGCGGTACCTACAATGAGCAGTTCTTC,CASSLTSGTYNEQFF
-,TRBD1,TRBJ2-7,TRBV7-2,TGTGCCAGCAGCTCCACCGGGACAGCTTCCTACGAGCAGTACTTC,CASSSTGTASYEQYF
-,-,TRBJ2-3,TRBV30,TGTGCCTGGAGTGTACCCGTGGGAGGTGGTGGAGATACGCAGTATTTT,CAWSVPVGGGGDTQYF
-,TRBD2,TRBJ2-1,TRBV9,TGTGCCAGCAGCCCCCGGACTAGCAGCTACAATGAGCAGTTCTTC,CASSPRTSSYNEQFF
-,-,TRBJ1-1,TRBV4-1,TGCGCCAGCAGCCAAGATCGGGGGTTAAAAGCTTTCTTT,CASSQDRGLKAFF
-,-,TRBJ2-2,TRBV2,TGTGCCAGCAGTGAGCAGGGCGGATCGAACACCGGGGAGCTGTTTTTT,CASSEQGGSNTGELFF
-,-,TRBJ2-3,TRBV29-1,TGCAGCGTTGAACCAGGGCTTTGGGATACGCAGTATTTT,CSVEPGLWDTQYF
once,-,TRBJ2-1,TRBV30,TGTGCCTGGAGTAAGGCCTACAATGAGCAGTTCTTC,CAWSKAYNEQFF
many,-,TRBJ1-3,TRBV7-9,TGTGCCAGCAGCCCCGCCCAGGGGAACACCATATATTTT,CASSPAQGNTIYF
-,TRBD2,TRBJ2-5,TRBV9,TGTGCCAGCAGCCCGGGGACTAGCGCACCGCGAGGAGAGACCCAGTACTTC,CASSPGTSAPRGETQYF
-,TRBD1,TRBJ1-2,TRBV25-1,TGTGCCAGCAGTTCCGGGACAGTCTTCTATGGCTACACCTTC,CASSSGTVFYGYTF
-,TRBD1,TRBJ1-1,TRBV11-2,TGTGCCACCGCGACAGGGGTAGACACTGAAGCTTTCTTT,CATATGVDTEAFF
-,TRBD2,TRBJ2-1,TRBV9,TGTGCCAGCAGCGCGGGGCTAGCGGGGGAGCAGTTCTTC,CASSAGLAGEQFF
-,-,TRBJ1-2,TRBV1,TGCACCAGCAGCCAAGTAGGAGTTTATGGCTACACCTTC,CTSSQVGVYGYTF